This TCR beta chain was recorded in a study of identifying expanded T cells in peripheral blood. With V trimmed by 5 bases and J by 3 bases, 5 bases remained unmatched. CDR1 and CDR2 (germline): SGHTA, FQGNSA. The CDR3 loop spans 15 amino acids. Assay: immunoSEQ multiplex PCR; the TCRdb copy retains only in-frame clones and omits some. The data contain some 75,000 clones, 90% of them seen just once; the ten biggest clones take up around 3%. Healthy donors had no documented immune events, such as infections, while sampled. This chain links TRBV7-2 with TRBJ2-1; TRBD1 matches at 9 bases. Sequenced input: blood. The TCR sequence derives from a person between 18 and 69 years old in good health. CDR3: CASSVTGGFYNEQFF. CDR3 nucleotide sequence: TGTGCCAGCAGCGTGACAGGGGGTTTCTACAATGAGCAGTTCTTC.